This T cell receptor (beta chain) was sequenced during a study of early stage breast cancer tumors. The CDR3 length is 15 residues. CDR1 and CDR2 (germline): LNHDA, SQIVND (reference sequence). Losses at the gene ends were 3 bases for V and 7 bases for J; bases not matched to a gene: 6. Profiled with immunoSEQ multiplex PCR; TCRdb holds only in-frame clones, not every one. The sample records 40,000 to 60,000 clones, approximately 80% being singletons. The receptor comes from a person aged 45-60 years with breast cancer. The sequenced sample consisted of blood. This sequence joins TRBV19 and TRBJ2-1, with TRBD2 identical over 10 bases. The CDR3 DNA sequence: TGTGCCAGTAGTATCCCTAGCGGGAGAGCAAATGAGCAGTTCTTC. Translated, it gives CASSIPSGRANEQFF.